The present T cell receptor (beta chain) was sequenced within a study of cytomegalovirus exposure and HLA in healthy donors. Study outcomes and limitations: Sequence variants that were highly shared formed a cluster that was likely a sequencing artifact.

The PCR made use of 60 Vbeta and 13 Jbeta primers. Method: immunoSEQ multiplex PCR; TCRdb's copy keeps in-frame clones and lacks some. This table has about 170,000 clones, approximately 85% appearing once. For this clone: Its matching antigen is unknown.

The receptor comes from a man under 40 in good health and CMV-seropositive. Sequences were obtained from PBMCs.

The CDR3 nucleotides are TGCGCCAGCAGCCAAGATCAATTAGCGGGGGTGAGGGATACGCAGTATTTT. This encodes CASSQDQLAGVRDTQYF. V and J are TRBV4-3 and TRBJ2-3; 9 bases are a match to TRBD2. V trimming: 0 bases; J trimming: 6 bases; junction bases outside the gene matches: 10. Germline CDR1 is LGHNA and CDR2 is YSLEER. There are 17 residues in the CDR3.